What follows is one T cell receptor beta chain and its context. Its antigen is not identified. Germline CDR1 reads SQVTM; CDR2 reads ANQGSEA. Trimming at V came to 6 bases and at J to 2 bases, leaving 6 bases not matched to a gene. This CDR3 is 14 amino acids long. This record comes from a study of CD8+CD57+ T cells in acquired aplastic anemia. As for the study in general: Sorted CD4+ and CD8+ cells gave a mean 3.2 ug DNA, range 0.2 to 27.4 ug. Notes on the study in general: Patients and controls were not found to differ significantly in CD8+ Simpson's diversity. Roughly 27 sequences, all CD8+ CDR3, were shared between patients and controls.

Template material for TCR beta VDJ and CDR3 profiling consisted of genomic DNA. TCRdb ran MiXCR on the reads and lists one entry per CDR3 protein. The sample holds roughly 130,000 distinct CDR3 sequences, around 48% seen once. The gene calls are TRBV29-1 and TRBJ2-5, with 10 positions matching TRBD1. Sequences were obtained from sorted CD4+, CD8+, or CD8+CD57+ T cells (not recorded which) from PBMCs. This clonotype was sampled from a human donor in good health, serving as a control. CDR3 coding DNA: TGCAGCGTGGGGGACAGGGGCGAACAAGAGACCCAGTACTTC. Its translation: CSVGDRGEQETQYF.